Shown below are 16 T cell receptor beta chains from a single sample sequenced in a study of cytomegalovirus exposure and HLA in healthy donors. The PCR was carried out with 60 Vbeta primers and 13 Jbeta primers. Libraries were prepared by immunoSEQ multiplex PCR; TCRdb keeps only in-frame clonotypes and omits some of them. Of 120,000 to 150,000 clones in the sample, around 80% are singletons; the top ten hold roughly 4%. Material: PBMCs. Receptors were obtained from a woman between 40 and 55 years old in good health and CMV-seropositive.

This chain links TRBV30 with TRBJ1-6; the match to TRBD1 covers 8 bases. CDR1 and CDR2 (germline): GTSNPN, SVGIG (reference sequence). Germline trimming cut 5 bases from V and 0 bases from J; bases unmatched to any gene: 3. The CDR3 extends over 15 amino acids. The CDR3 reads CAWGDRSSYNSPLHF. For the CDR3, the DNA is TGTGCCTGGGGGGACAGGAGCTCCTATAATTCACCCCTCCACTTT.

J is TRBJ1-3 and V is TRBV28; D perhaps matches TRBD1 (5 bases). The length of the CDR3 is 14 residues. From germline, CDR1 is MDHEN and CDR2 SYDVKM. Trimming took 7 bases from V and 3 from J, leaving 13 bases between them. The CDR3 DNA sequence: TGTGCCAGCACCCTAATGGGGGGTGGAAACACCATATATTTT. It codes for CASTLMGGGNTIYF.

The genes are TRBV14 and TRBJ2-5; 7 bases align to TRBD2. The V and J ends lost 4 bases and 0 bases, in that order; junction bases with no gene match: 5. This CDR3 comprises 15 residues. The V gene's germline CDR1 is SGHDN and CDR2 FVKESK. As DNA, the CDR3 is TGTGCCAGCAGCCCGCTAGCGGTGTACCAAGAGACCCAGTACTTC. Its protein is CASSPLAVYQETQYF.

The V gene is TRBV7-2, the J gene TRBJ2-1; TRBD2 is a possible D gene (5 bases). CDR1 is SGHTA, CDR2 FQGNSA, per germline. Trimming cost V 4 bases and J 14 bases, with 15 bases left between them. The CDR3 runs 12 residues. DNA of the CDR3: TGTGCCAGCAGCTCCCCGGGAAAGACTGAGTTCTTC. This sequence encodes CASSSPGKTEFF.

The chain joins TRBV5-5 to TRBJ2-2; 13 bases map to TRBD2. The CDR3 is 16 residues long. Germline V lookup: CDR1 SGHKS, CDR2 YYEKEE (reference sequence). The V segment lost 3 bases and the J segment 5 bases; nucleotides outside the gene matches: 4. The CDR3 reads CASSWGLAGRTGELFF. The CDR3 nucleotides are TGTGCCAGCAGCTGGGGACTAGCGGGACGAACCGGGGAGCTGTTTTTT.

V usage is TRBV18 and J usage is TRBJ2-7; 8 bases agree with TRBD2. Per the germline V gene, CDR1 is KGHSH and CDR2 is LQKENI. Trimming at V came to 2 bases and at J to 0 bases, leaving 9 bases not matched to a gene. This CDR3 has 17 residues. The CDR3 sequence: CASSPALAGVSSYEQYF. CDR3 DNA sequence: TGTGCCAGCTCACCAGCCCTAGCGGGTGTGAGCTCCTACGAGCAGTACTTC.

This clone was counted a few times. The chain has TRBV5-4 and TRBJ1-1; 9 positions match TRBD1. V was pared by 3 bases and J by 2 bases, with 2 bases of the junction left unmatched. The germline CDR1 and CDR2 sequences are SGHNT and YYREEE (reference sequence). CDR3 length: 14 amino acids. CDR3 nucleotide sequence: TGTGCCAGCAGCTACAGGGGGCCTAACACTGAAGCTTTCTTT. It specifies CASSYRGPNTEAFF.

This clone was seen only once. The rearrangement links TRBV20-1 to TRBJ2-7; D is ambiguous. From germline, CDR1 is DFQATT and CDR2 SNEGSKA (reference sequence). The CDR3 runs to 11 residues. The germline V and J ends were trimmed by 4 bases and 5 bases, with 9 bases remaining between them. The CDR3 bases are TGCAGTGCTATGTCACAAGACGAGCAGTACTTC. It is translated as CSAMSQDEQYF.

The chain recombines TRBV7-9 with TRBJ1-5; D is uncertain. The CDR3 is 17 amino acids. Germline values: CDR1 SEHNR, CDR2 FQNEAQ (reference sequence). Trimming took off 0 bases at V and 1 base at J, with 13 bases between the two ends. The CDR3 region has the DNA TGTGCCAGCAGCTTAGCCGTGGCGGGGTACAGCAATCAGCCCCAGCATTTT. Translation gives CASSLAVAGYSNQPQHF.

This clone was seen only a few times. The chain employs TRBV27 and TRBJ1-6; 7 nucleotides agree with TRBD1. Germline V lookup: CDR1 MNHEY, CDR2 SMNVEV (reference sequence). This CDR3 has 12 residues. After removal of 5 bases from V and 10 bases from J, the junction contained 2 bases not matched to a gene. The CDR3: CASSQGDSPLHF. The CDR3 nucleotides are TGTGCCAGCAGTCAGGGGGACTCACCCCTCCACTTT.

V and J are TRBV10-3 and TRBJ2-1; weak D call: TRBD1 (6 bases). Germline values: CDR1 ENHRY, CDR2 SYGVKD. Trimming cost V 3 bases and J 0 bases, with 12 bases left between them. This CDR3 has 16 amino acids. DNA for the CDR3: TGTGCCATCAGTGATCAGGGGTCGGACTCCTACAATGAGCAGTTCTTC. Translated, it gives CAISDQGSDSYNEQFF.

This clone was counted between two and nine times. The chain is built from TRBV29-1 and TRBJ2-7; 8 bases map to TRBD1. The CDR3 is made up of 13 amino acids. V shed 7 bases, J shed 0 bases, and the junction held 5 bases outside the gene matches. The germline V gene has CDR1 SQVTM and CDR2 ANQGSEA. DNA for the CDR3: TGCAGCGCCGCCCAGGGGGCCTCCTACGAGCAGTACTTC. It codes for CSAAQGASYEQYF.

The chain couples TRBV20-1 to TRBJ1-2; D gene ambiguous. The V end lost 5 bases, the J end lost 7 bases, and 8 bases lay between the germline ends. This CDR3 is built from 10 residues. Germline V CDR1 and CDR2: DFQATT, SNEGSKA (reference sequence). The CDR3: CSAPGFGYTF. As DNA, the CDR3 is TGCAGTGCTCCGGGGTTTGGCTACACCTTC.

The chain is built from TRBV28 and TRBJ1-1, with D possibly matching TRBD1 (6 bases). The CDR3 contains 14 residues. The germline V and J ends were trimmed by 4 bases and 1 base, with 10 bases remaining between them. Germline V gene sequence: CDR1 MDHEN, CDR2 SYDVKM. As DNA, the CDR3 is TGTGCCAGCAGTTATTGGACAGAGAACACTGAAGCTTTCTTT. Its translation: CASSYWTENTEAFF.

This clone was observed a few times. V and J are TRBV2 and TRBJ2-5; D may be TRBD2 (5 bases). CDR3 length: 14 residues. Germline V gives CDR1 SNHLY, CDR2 FYNNEI. V was shortened by 3 bases and J by 11 bases, with 19 bases between the two germline ends. The CDR3 region has the DNA TGTGCCAGCAGTGATGGACCTTCCGTGGGAGAGCAGTACTTC. Translated, it gives CASSDGPSVGEQYF.

CDR3: CSVEGLATSTDTQYF. The CDR3 coding sequence is TGCAGCGTTGAGGGACTAGCGACTAGCACAGATACGCAGTATTTT. This chain joins TRBV29-1 and TRBJ2-3; the match to TRBD2 covers 10 bases. The germline V gene encodes CDR1 SQVTM and CDR2 ANQGSEA. J gave up 0 bases and V 3 bases, and 3 bases lay outside the gene matches. The CDR3 sequence is 15 residues long.